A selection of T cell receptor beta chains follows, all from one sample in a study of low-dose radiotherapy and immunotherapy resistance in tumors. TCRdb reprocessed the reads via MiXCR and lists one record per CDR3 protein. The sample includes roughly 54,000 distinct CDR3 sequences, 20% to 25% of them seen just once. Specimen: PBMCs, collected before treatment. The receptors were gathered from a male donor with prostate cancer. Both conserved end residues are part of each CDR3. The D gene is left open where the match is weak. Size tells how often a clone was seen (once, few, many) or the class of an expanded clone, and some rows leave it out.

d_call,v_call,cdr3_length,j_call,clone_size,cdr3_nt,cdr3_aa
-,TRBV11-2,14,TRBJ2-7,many,TGTGCCAGCAGCCCAGTCCAGGATTCCTACGAGCAGTACTTC,CASSPVQDSYEQYF
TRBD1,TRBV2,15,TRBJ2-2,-,TGTGCCAGCGCTGGGACAGGGGTTGGCACCGGGGAGCTGTTTTTT,CASAGTGVGTGELFF
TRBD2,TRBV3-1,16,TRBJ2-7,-,TGTGCCAGCAGCCAAGATATGGGACTAGCGGGGTACGAGCAGTACTTC,CASSQDMGLAGYEQYF
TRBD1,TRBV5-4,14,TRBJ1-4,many,TGTGCCAGCAGCTCCTCCACAGGGGACGAAAAACTGTTTTTT,CASSSSTGDEKLFF
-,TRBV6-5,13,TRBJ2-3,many,TGTGCCAGCAGTCCGGCGGGGACAGATACGCAGTATTTT,CASSPAGTDTQYF
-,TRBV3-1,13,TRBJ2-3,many,TGTGCCAGCAGCCAAGACAGGTCGGATACGCAGTATTTT,CASSQDRSDTQYF
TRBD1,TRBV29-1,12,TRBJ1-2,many,TGCAGCTTTAGGACAGGGAAGAGGAGCTACACCTTC,CSFRTGKRSYTF
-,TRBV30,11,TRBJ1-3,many,TGTGCCTGGAACCCTGGGAACACCATATATTTT,CAWNPGNTIYF
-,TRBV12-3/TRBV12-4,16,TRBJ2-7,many,TGTGCCAGCAGTCCCCTGGGGGGTAGGGGATCCTACGAGCAGTACTTC,CASSPLGGRGSYEQYF
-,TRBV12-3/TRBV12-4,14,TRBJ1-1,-,TGTGCCAGCACCGCTATAGGGCGGGTGACTGAAGCTTTCTTT,CASTAIGRVTEAFF
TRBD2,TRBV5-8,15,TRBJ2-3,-,TGTGCCAGCAGCTCAGGACTAGCCAGCACAGATACGCAGTATTTT,CASSSGLASTDTQYF
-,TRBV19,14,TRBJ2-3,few,TGTGCCAGTAGTATGGGGGTGGGTACAGATACGCAGTATTTT,CASSMGVGTDTQYF
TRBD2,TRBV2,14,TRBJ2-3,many,TGTGCCAGCAGTGCTAGCGGGGGGTCAAATACGCAGTATTTT,CASSASGGSNTQYF
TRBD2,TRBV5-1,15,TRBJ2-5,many,TGCGCCAGCAGCCCGGGGACTAGCGAGATGGGGACCCAGTACTTC,CASSPGTSEMGTQYF
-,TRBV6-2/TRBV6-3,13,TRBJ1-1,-,TGTGCCAGCAGGCGGGGCGTGAACACTGAAGCTTTCTTT,CASRRGVNTEAFF
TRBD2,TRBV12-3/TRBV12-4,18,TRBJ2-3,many,TGTGCCAGCAGTTCTTGGACTAGCGGGGGGGCCAGCACAGATACGCAGTATTTT,CASSSWTSGGASTDTQYF
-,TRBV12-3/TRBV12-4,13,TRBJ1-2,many,TGTGCCAGCAGTTTGGGACCGATGGGTGGCTACACCTTC,CASSLGPMGGYTF
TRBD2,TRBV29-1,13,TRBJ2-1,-,TGCACCGGAGGGGCGGGAGGCTACAATGAGCAGTTCTTC,CTGGAGGYNEQFF
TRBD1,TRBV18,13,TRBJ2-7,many,TGTGCCAGCTCACTAGGGACAGGGGCCGAGCAGTACTTC,CASSLGTGAEQYF
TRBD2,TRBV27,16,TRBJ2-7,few,TGTGCCAGCAGTCCACTAGCGGGAGCTCCTCTGTACGAGCAGTACTTC,CASSPLAGAPLYEQYF
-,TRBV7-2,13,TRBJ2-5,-,TGTGCCAGCAGCTATTCTGGGGGAGAGACCCAGTACTTC,CASSYSGGETQYF
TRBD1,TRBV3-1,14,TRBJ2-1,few,TGTGCCAGCAGCCGCACAGGGGCTGACAATGAGCAGTTCTTC,CASSRTGADNEQFF
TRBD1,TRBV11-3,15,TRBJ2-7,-,TGTGCCAGCAGCGCTCCGGGACAGGGGGGCGACGAGCAGTACTTC,CASSAPGQGGDEQYF
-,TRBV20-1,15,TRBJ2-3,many,TGCAGTGCTAGCGTCCGGGGCGCAACCACAGATACGCAGTATTTT,CSASVRGATTDTQYF
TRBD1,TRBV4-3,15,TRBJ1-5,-,TGCGCCAGCAGCCAAGTAAGGGGGCGGGGTCAGCCCCAGCATTTT,CASSQVRGRGQPQHF
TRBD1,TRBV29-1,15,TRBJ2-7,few,TGCAGCGTTGTGGGGACCCGGGACAGGGTCTACGAGCAGTACTTC,CSVVGTRDRVYEQYF
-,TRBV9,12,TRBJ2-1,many,TGTGCCAGCAGTCCCACGGGGAGTGAGCAGTTCTTC,CASSPTGSEQFF
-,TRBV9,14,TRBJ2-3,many,TGTGCCAGCAGCGTAGAACAGCGCACAGATACGCAGTATTTT,CASSVEQRTDTQYF
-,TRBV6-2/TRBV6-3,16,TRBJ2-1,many,TGTGCCAGCAGTGTTATAGACAGGCTGGGGCACAATGAGCAGTTCTTC,CASSVIDRLGHNEQFF
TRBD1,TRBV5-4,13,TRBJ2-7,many,TGTGCCAGCAGTCCGGACAGGGGGCACGAGCAGTACTTC,CASSPDRGHEQYF
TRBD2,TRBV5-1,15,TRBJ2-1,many,TGCGCCAGCAGCCCTAGCGGGACCGCTTACAATGAGCAGTTCTTC,CASSPSGTAYNEQFF
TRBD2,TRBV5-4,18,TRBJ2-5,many,TGTGCCAGCAGCTTGGCACCTAGCGGGACGACCGGGGGAGAGACCCAGTACTTC,CASSLAPSGTTGGETQYF
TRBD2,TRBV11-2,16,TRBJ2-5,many,TGTGCCAGCAGCTTAGGGACTAGCGGGGACCAAGAGACCCAGTACTTC,CASSLGTSGDQETQYF
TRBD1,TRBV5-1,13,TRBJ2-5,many,TGCGCCAGCAGCGGGACAGGGATGGAGACCCAGTACTTC,CASSGTGMETQYF
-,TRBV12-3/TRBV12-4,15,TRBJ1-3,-,TGTGCCAGCAGTCCCGGACAGCACTCTGGAAACACCATATATTTT,CASSPGQHSGNTIYF
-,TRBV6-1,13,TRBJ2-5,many,TGTGCCAGCAGTGGGACAGACCAAGAGACCCAGTACTTC,CASSGTDQETQYF
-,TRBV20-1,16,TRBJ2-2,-,TGCAGTGCTAGGTCCGGCCTAGCGCTGAACACCGGGGAGCTGTTTTTT,CSARSGLALNTGELFF
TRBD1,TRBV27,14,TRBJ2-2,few,TGTGCCAGCAGTCTGACAGGGGTCACCGGGGAGCTGTTTTTT,CASSLTGVTGELFF
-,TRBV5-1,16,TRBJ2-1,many,TGCGCCAGCAGCTTGGTTCCCCTGGAATCCTACAATGAGCAGTTCTTC,CASSLVPLESYNEQFF
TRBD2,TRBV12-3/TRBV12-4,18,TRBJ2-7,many,TGTGCCAGCAGTTTTGGGGGACTAGCGGGGGGGAGCGACTACGAGCAGTACTTC,CASSFGGLAGGSDYEQYF
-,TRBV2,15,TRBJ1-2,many,TGTGCCAGCAGTGAAGGCCGCGCCAACCACTATGGCTACACCTTC,CASSEGRANHYGYTF
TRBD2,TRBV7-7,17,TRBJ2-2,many,TGTGCCAGCAGCTTAAGCGAGTCGGGGGGACGCACCGGGGAGCTGTTTTTT,CASSLSESGGRTGELFF
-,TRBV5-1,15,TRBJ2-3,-,TGCGCCAGCAGCTTGCCACCGGGATACACAGATACGCAGTATTTT,CASSLPPGYTDTQYF
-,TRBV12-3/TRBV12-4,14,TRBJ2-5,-,TGTGCCAGCAGTCCGAGGACAGAAAAAGAGACCCAGTACTTC,CASSPRTEKETQYF
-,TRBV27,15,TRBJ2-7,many,TGTGCCAGCAGTTTATTTCAGGGGATTTCCTACGAGCAGTACTTC,CASSLFQGISYEQYF
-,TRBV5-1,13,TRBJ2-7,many,TGCGCCAGCAGCTTGGCGACAGATTACGAGCAGTACTTC,CASSLATDYEQYF
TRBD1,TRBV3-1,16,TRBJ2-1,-,TGTGCCAGCAGCCTCCGGACAGGGCTTTCATACAATGAGCAGTTCTTC,CASSLRTGLSYNEQFF
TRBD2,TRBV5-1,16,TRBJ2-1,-,TGCGCCAGCAGCTTGGCGGCTAGCGGGAGGGTTAATGAGCAGTTCTTC,CASSLAASGRVNEQFF
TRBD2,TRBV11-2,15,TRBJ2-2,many,TGTGCCAGCAGGCAGACTAGCGGGAGGGCCGGGGAGCTGTTTTTT,CASRQTSGRAGELFF
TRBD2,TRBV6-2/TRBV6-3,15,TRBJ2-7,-,TGTGCCAGCAGTTCAACTAGCGGGGGGGCCTACGAGCAGTACTTC,CASSSTSGGAYEQYF
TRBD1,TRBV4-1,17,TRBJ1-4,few,TGCGCCAGCAGCCAAGCCCCTTCCGGGACAGGGGTTGAAAAACTGTTTTTT,CASSQAPSGTGVEKLFF
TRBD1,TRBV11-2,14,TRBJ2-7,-,TGTGCCAGCAGCCAGGGGGCTTGGTCCTACGAGCAGTACTTC,CASSQGAWSYEQYF
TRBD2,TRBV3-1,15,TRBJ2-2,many,TGTGCCAGCAGCCAAGACTTAGCGGGACCCGGGGAGCTGTTTTTT,CASSQDLAGPGELFF
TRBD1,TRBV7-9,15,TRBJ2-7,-,TGTGCCAGCAGCCGAGTTGGGACAGGGTCGTACGAGCAGTACTTC,CASSRVGTGSYEQYF
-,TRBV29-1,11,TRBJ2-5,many,TGCAGCGTTAGGGGGTCAGAGACCCAGTACTTC,CSVRGSETQYF